Sequencing of this T cell receptor (beta chain) was carried out in a study of graft-versus-host responses after intestinal transplantation. Study overall: As for transplant type, recipients had multivisceral, liver-intestinal, or isolated intestinal grafts.

This clone was counted once. V was shortened by 3 bases and J by 0 bases, with 13 bases between the two germline ends. Germline assignment: CDR1 SGHRS and CDR2 YFSETQ. CDR3 length equals 17 residues. Study outcomes and limitations: Individuals who had graft-donor T cell macrochimerism had allografts that showed high graft-versus-host to host-versus-graft clonal ratios.

The method was immunoSEQ multiplex PCR; TCRdb's version includes in-frame clones alone and lacks a portion of them. The sample holds about 20,000 clones, about half seen once. The chain employs TRBV5-1 and TRBJ1-6; D is possibly TRBD1 (5 bases). This receptor was obtained from a human patient who received an intestinal transplant. Sample: alloreactive CD4+ T cells from a mixed lymphocyte reaction culture, taken before intestinal transplant. Subset given: CFSE-low proliferating T cells sorted from roughly six-day pre-transplant mixed lymphocyte reaction (GvH or HvG direction). CDR3 protein: CASSSGHPSSYNSPLHF. In DNA, the CDR3 is TGCGCCAGCAGCTCCGGACACCCGAGCTCCTATAATTCACCCCTCCACTTT.